This T cell receptor (beta chain) was obtained from a study of spatial heterogeneity in lung cancer. Study background: For tumor regions, TCR transcript counts showed a strong correlation with a T cell module score derived from matched bulk RNA-seq. General observations from the study: Expanded TCR counts, ubiquitous and regional, correlated respectively with ubiquitous and regional nonsynonymous mutation counts. Tracking of tumor mutation counts was seen in expanded intratumoral alpha and beta TCR counts.

TCRdb fed the 5' RACE reads into MiXCR, producing one record per CDR3 protein. In the table there are approximately 7,800 distinct CDR3 sequences, around 8% of which are singletons. This clonotype is labeled medium-sized. Its antigen is still unknown. In a library made to pick up alpha chains, this beta chain is a stray read with a size that means little. After removal of 4 bases from V and 0 bases from J, the junction contained 3 bases not matched to a gene. This CDR3 comprises 14 residues. Germline V gene sequence: CDR1 SGHRS, CDR2 YFSETQ. As to time point: sample taken at primary tumor resection. The cohort: roughly 72 early-stage, untreated non-small cell lung cancer patients. Unsorted whole RNA samples from tumor, nontumor lung or frozen PBMC were sequenced.

This specimen consisted of lung tumor tissue, obtained at surgery. The receptor was isolated from a male donor with early-stage non-small cell lung cancer. This chain links TRBV5-1 with TRBJ1-1; 7 nucleotides match TRBD1. Here the CDR3 reads CASSVGQMNTEAFF. In DNA form, the CDR3 reads TGCGCCAGCAGCGTGGGACAGATGAACACTGAAGCTTTCTTT.